The clone carrying this TCR beta chain occurred a few times. This sample was included in a study of T cells in Graves' hyperthyroidism and ophthalmopathy. Using RNA transcripts as the source, TCR beta CDR3 regions were amplified. The study used the HTBI primer set for a first-round RT-PCR of the TCR CDR3. MiXCR, applied by TCRdb to the multiplex PCR reads, yields one record per CDR3 protein. The table shows around 380,000 distinct CDR3 sequences, with roughly 14% occurring only once. Trimming took 6 bases from V and 0 from J, leaving 13 bases between them. Germline V gene data show CDR1 as MNHEY and CDR2 as SMNVEV (reference sequence). The CDR3 is 15 amino acids.

Sequencing used blood. The genes are TRBV27 and TRBJ2-3; D remains ambiguous. This sequence was found in a man aged 25-45 years with Graves' hyperthyroidism that later progressed to Graves' ophthalmopathy. CDR3 DNA: TGTGCCAGCAGCCCTCGGACGTCTAGCACAGATACGCAGTATTTT. Residues: CASSPRTSSTDTQYF.